These T cell receptor beta chains were read from a single sample in a study of a mutant IDH1 vaccine in newly diagnosed glioma. The method was immunoSEQ multiplex PCR; TCRdb's version includes in-frame clones alone and lacks a portion of them. The sample records approximately 92,000 clones, roughly 77% being singletons. The sample in question was PBMCs, obtained from a glioma patient treated with radiotherapy, temozolomide or both. Receptor source: a man aged 35-49 years with glioma. Each CDR3 is given with its conserved first and last residue. A D gene is named only where the DNA matches it firmly. Clone size is stated in some rows and not others, as once, few, many or a class when expanded.

TRBJ2-5	TRBD1	14	TRBV7-2	-	CASRIGTGFETQYF	TGTGCCAGCAGGATCGGGACAGGGTTCGAGACCCAGTACTTC
TRBJ2-7	TRBD1	15	TRBV2	-	CASSRTGTPAHEQYF	TGTGCCAGCAGTAGGACAGGAACCCCCGCCCACGAGCAGTACTTC
TRBJ2-5	TRBD2	21	TRBV14	once	CASSQRRQAPSGRAVAETQYF	TGTGCCAGCAGCCAAAGGAGGCAAGCGCCTAGCGGGAGGGCGGTGGCAGAGACCCAGTACTTC
TRBJ1-3	-	17	TRBV11-2	-	CASSRVLGGRSGNTIYF	TGTGCCAGCAGCCGGGTGCTTGGGGGACGTTCTGGAAACACCATATATTTT
TRBJ2-7	-	13	TRBV5-1	-	CASSLTGLDEQYF	TGCGCCAGCAGCTTGACAGGATTGGATGAGCAGTACTTC
TRBJ1-5	-	15	TRBV28	few	CASSLTGGGNQPQHF	TGTGCCAGCAGTTTGACAGGTGGTGGCAATCAGCCCCAGCATTTT
TRBJ1-5	-	13	TRBV7-8	-	CASSWTDNQPQHF	TGTGCCAGCAGCTGGACGGACAATCAGCCCCAGCATTTT
TRBJ2-7	-	13	TRBV29-1	few	CSVEDQVGYEQYF	TGCAGCGTTGAAGATCAGGTGGGTTACGAGCAGTACTTC
TRBJ2-6	-	19	TRBV5-4	-	CASSYQLVGVGKGANVLTF	TGTGCCAGCAGCTACCAGTTAGTGGGGGTTGGTAAGGGGGCCAACGTCCTGACTTTC
TRBJ2-7	TRBD1	14	TRBV30	-	CAWSPSDRDRGQYF	TGTGCCTGGAGCCCCTCGGACAGGGACCGAGGGCAGTACTTC
TRBJ1-1	-	11	TRBV20-1	-	CSARWVHQAFF	TGCAGTGCTAGGTGGGTACACCAAGCTTTCTTT
TRBJ2-3	TRBD2	16	TRBV5-6	-	CASSQPGLAGVGGQYF	TGTGCCAGCAGCCAACCGGGACTAGCGGGAGTTGGGGGGCAGTATTTT
TRBJ2-3	TRBD1	18	TRBV7-9	-	CASTREDRGLYWADTQYF	TGTGCCAGCACCCGGGAGGACAGGGGGCTTTATTGGGCAGATACGCAGTATTTT
TRBJ1-3	-	15	TRBV30	-	CAWSVQGVAGNTIYF	TGTGCCTGGAGTGTACAAGGGGTCGCTGGAAACACCATATATTTT
TRBJ1-1	TRBD1	14	TRBV4-2	once	CASSRDRDLTEAFF	TGTGCCAGCAGCCGGGACAGGGACCTCACTGAAGCTTTCTTT
TRBJ2-5	-	14	TRBV4-3	-	CASSQDSGGETQYF	TGCGCCAGCAGCCAAGACTCAGGCGGGGAGACCCAGTACTTC
TRBJ2-7	TRBD2	13	TRBV15	-	CATRLAGDYEQYF	TGTGCCACCAGACTAGCGGGGGATTACGAGCAGTACTTC
TRBJ2-1	-	15	TRBV19	-	CASSIPRGRLNEQFF	TGTGCCAGTAGTATTCCCCGGGGGCGATTGAATGAGCAGTTCTTC
TRBJ2-3	-	12	TRBV7-2	-	CASSSTTDTQYF	TGTGCCAGCAGCTCGACCACAGATACGCAGTATTTT
TRBJ2-7	TRBD2	14	TRBV10-3	-	CAISESTSGGEQYF	TGTGCCATCAGTGAGTCGACTAGCGGGGGCGAGCAGTACTTC
TRBJ2-2	-	14	TRBV11-3	-	CASSLGSRDGELFF	TGTGCCAGCAGCTTAGGGTCCCGGGACGGGGAGCTGTTTTTT
TRBJ1-1	-	12	TRBV19	-	CASSLGVAEAFF	TGTGCCAGTAGTTTGGGGGTGGCTGAAGCTTTCTTT
TRBJ2-2	TRBD2	13	TRBV6-5	-	CAAGGTVTGELFF	TGTGCCGCGGGGGGGACGGTCACCGGGGAGCTGTTTTTT
TRBJ2-1	TRBD2	17	TRBV5-3	-	CARSAELAGDEYNEQFF	TGTGCCAGAAGCGCAGAACTAGCGGGGGACGAATACAATGAGCAGTTCTTC
TRBJ2-2	TRBD1	17	TRBV9	-	CASSVPGTGVNTGELFF	TGTGCCAGCAGCGTACCCGGGACAGGGGTGAACACCGGGGAGCTGTTTTTT
TRBJ1-6	-	17	TRBV9	-	CASSVGEGGRYNSPLHF	TGTGCCAGCAGCGTAGGTGAGGGGGGGCGCTATAATTCACCCCTCCACTTT
TRBJ1-3	-	15	TRBV15	-	CATSRRDNSGNTIYF	TGTGCCACCAGCAGGAGGGACAACTCTGGAAACACCATATATTTT
TRBJ2-3	-	11	TRBV11-2	-	CASSSEGTQYF	TGTGCCAGCAGCTCCGAGGGTACGCAGTATTTT
TRBJ2-1	TRBD2	17	TRBV19	once	CASSTLTSGSSYNEQFF	TGTGCCAGTAGTACGCTGACTAGCGGTAGCTCCTACAATGAGCAGTTCTTC
TRBJ2-5	-	13	TRBV5-8	-	CASSLNRQETQYF	TGTGCCAGCAGCTTGAACAGACAAGAGACCCAGTACTTC
TRBJ2-6	TRBD2	20	TRBV18	-	CASSPFSSGMPRSGANVLTF	TGTGCCAGCTCACCATTTTCTAGCGGAATGCCCCGGTCTGGGGCCAACGTCCTGACTTTC
TRBJ2-7	-	15	TRBV7-7	-	CASSLADGSSYEQYF	TGTGCTAGCAGCTTAGCGGACGGGAGCTCCTACGAGCAGTACTTC
TRBJ2-7	TRBD1	16	TRBV28	-	CASRNRRRQGALEQYF	TGTGCCAGCAGAAATCGGAGGAGACAGGGGGCTCTCGAGCAGTACTTC
TRBJ1-1	-	14	TRBV27	-	CASSFGGSNTEAFF	TGTGCCAGCAGTTTTGGGGGGTCAAACACTGAAGCTTTCTTT
TRBJ1-2	-	15	TRBV9	-	CASSVVQGGGYGYTF	TGTGCCAGCAGCGTAGTGCAGGGTGGGGGCTATGGCTACACCTTC
TRBJ2-5	-	12	TRBV30	-	CAWSDGGETQYF	TGTGCCTGGAGTGATGGGGGAGAGACCCAGTACTTC
TRBJ2-2	TRBD1	14	TRBV10-3	-	CAIRTGGLTGELFF	TGTGCCATCAGGACAGGGGGCCTAACCGGGGAGCTGTTTTTT
TRBJ1-1	-	14	TRBV5-5	few	CASSFWQMNTEAFF	TGTGCCAGCAGCTTCTGGCAGATGAACACTGAAGCTTTCTTT
TRBJ2-3	-	15	TRBV7-9	-	CAGSFSRTSTDTQYF	TGTGCCGGCAGCTTCTCGCGAACTAGCACAGATACGCAGTATTTT
TRBJ1-4	TRBD1	16	TRBV11-2	-	CASSLGTGTGSEKLFF	TGTGCCAGCAGCTTAGGAACCGGGACAGGGAGTGAAAAACTGTTTTTT
TRBJ1-4	-	15	TRBV5-1	-	CASSRRQGANEKLFF	TGCGCCAGCAGCCGACGGCAAGGGGCTAATGAAAAACTGTTTTTT
TRBJ2-1	TRBD2	15	TRBV9	-	CASSVEKGGFYEQFF	TGTGCCAGCAGCGTAGAGAAGGGAGGGTTCTATGAGCAGTTCTTC
TRBJ2-1	TRBD2	13	TRBV11-1	few	CASSSGLAVKQFF	TGTGCCAGCAGCTCGGGACTAGCAGTAAAGCAGTTCTTC
TRBJ1-2	-	14	TRBV7-6	-	CASSSYTGLTGYTF	TGTGCCAGCAGCTCGTACACGGGCCTGACCGGCTACACCTTC
TRBJ2-5	-	14	TRBV6-1	-	CASSERGVGETQYF	TGTGCCAGCAGTGAACGTGGAGTTGGGGAGACCCAGTACTTC
TRBJ1-6	-	14	TRBV6-6	few	CASSLGAYNSPLHF	TGTGCCAGCAGCCTTGGCGCTTATAATTCACCCCTCCACTTT
TRBJ1-1	TRBD1	15	TRBV5-1	few	CASSWLTGRNTEAFF	TGCGCCAGCAGCTGGCTGACAGGGAGGAACACTGAAGCTTTCTTT
TRBJ2-1	-	12	TRBV27	-	CASSLGYNEQFF	TGTGCCAGCAGTTTGGGCTACAATGAGCAGTTCTTC
TRBJ1-1	-	16	TRBV18	-	CASSPLGQPSGAEAFF	TGTGCCAGCTCACCACTCGGACAGCCCTCGGGGGCTGAAGCTTTCTTT
TRBJ2-7	-	13	TRBV2	-	CASSENGGGEQYF	TGTGCCAGCAGTGAAAATGGTGGTGGCGAGCAGTACTTC
TRBJ2-7	-	13	TRBV6-1	-	CASRRDPYYEQYF	TGTGCCAGCAGAAGAGATCCTTACTACGAGCAGTACTTC
TRBJ1-2	-	14	TRBV5-1	-	CASSWTAGVEGYTF	TGCGCCAGCAGCTGGACGGCGGGAGTAGAAGGCTACACCTTC
TRBJ1-1	TRBD1	13	TRBV19	-	CASSLTGDTEAFF	TGTGCCAGTAGTTTGACAGGGGACACTGAAGCTTTCTTT